This T cell receptor beta chain was recorded in a study of blood T cell repertoires in COVID-19. Libraries were prepared by immunoSEQ multiplex PCR; TCRdb keeps only in-frame clonotypes and omits some of them. The sample shows 150,000 to 200,000 clones, over 75% of them seen only once. Germline CDR1 SNHLY, CDR2 FYNNEI. CDR3 length equals 15 residues. V gave up 6 bases and J gave up 4 bases; unmatched junction bases: 4. V is TRBV2 and J is TRBJ2-2, with 11 bases fitting TRBD1. Sequencing input: peripheral blood. The TCR was taken from a woman of 80 years or more with acute or convalescent COVID-19. The DNA for the CDR3 is TGTGCCAGCAGGGGACAGGGGGTTTCCACCGGGGAGCTGTTTTTT. Encoded protein: CASRGQGVSTGELFF.